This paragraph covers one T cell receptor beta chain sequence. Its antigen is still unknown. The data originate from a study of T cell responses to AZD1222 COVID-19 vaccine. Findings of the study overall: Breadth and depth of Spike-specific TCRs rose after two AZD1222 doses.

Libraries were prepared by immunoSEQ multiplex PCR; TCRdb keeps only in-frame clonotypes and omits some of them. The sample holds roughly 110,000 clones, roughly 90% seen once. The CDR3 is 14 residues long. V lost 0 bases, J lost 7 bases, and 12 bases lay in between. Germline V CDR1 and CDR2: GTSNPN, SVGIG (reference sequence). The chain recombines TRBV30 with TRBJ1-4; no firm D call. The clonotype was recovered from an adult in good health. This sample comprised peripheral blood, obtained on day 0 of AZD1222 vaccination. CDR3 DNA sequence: TGTGCCTGGAGTGTACACGGGGTACCTGAAAAACTGTTTTTT. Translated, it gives CAWSVHGVPEKLFF.